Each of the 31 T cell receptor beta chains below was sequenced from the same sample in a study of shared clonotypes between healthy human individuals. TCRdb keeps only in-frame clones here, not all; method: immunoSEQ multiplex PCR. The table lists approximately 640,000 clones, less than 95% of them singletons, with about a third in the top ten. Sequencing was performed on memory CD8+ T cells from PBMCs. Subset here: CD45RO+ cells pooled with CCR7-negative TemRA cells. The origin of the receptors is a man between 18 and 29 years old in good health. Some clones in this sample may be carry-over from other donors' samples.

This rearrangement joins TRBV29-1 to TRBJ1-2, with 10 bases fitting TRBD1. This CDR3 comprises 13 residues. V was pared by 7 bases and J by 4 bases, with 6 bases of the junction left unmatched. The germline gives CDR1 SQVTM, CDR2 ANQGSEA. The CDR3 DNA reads TGCAGCGCCTCGGGACAGGGGACCTATGGCTACACCTTC. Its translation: CSASGQGTYGYTF.

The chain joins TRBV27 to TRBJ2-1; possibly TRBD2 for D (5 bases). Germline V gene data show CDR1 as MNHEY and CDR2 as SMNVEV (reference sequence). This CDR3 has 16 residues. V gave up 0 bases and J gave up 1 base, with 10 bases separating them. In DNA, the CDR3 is TGTGCCAGCAGTTTATCCGCCGGGAAATCCTACAATGAGCAGTTCTTC. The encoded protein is CASSLSAGKSYNEQFF.

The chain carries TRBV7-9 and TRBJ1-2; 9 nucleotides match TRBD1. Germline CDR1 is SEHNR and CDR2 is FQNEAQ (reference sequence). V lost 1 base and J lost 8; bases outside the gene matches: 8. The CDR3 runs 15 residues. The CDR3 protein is CASSLGTGVWTGYTF. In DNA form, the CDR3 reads TGTGCCAGCAGCTTAGGGACAGGGGTTTGGACCGGCTACACCTTC.

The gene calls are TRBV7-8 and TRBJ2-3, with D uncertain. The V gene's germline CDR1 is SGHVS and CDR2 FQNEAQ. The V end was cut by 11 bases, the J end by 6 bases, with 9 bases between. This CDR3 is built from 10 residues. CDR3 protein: CALGRDTQYF. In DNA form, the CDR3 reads TGTGCCCTTGGAAGGGATACGCAGTATTTT.

The DNA for the CDR3 is TGCAGTACCCAGGGAGGGGAGGCTTCGGGAGGGCAGTTCTTC. It codes for CSTQGGEASGGQFF. J is TRBJ2-1 and V is TRBV29-1; 7 positions match TRBD2. Germline loops: CDR1 SQVTM, CDR2 ANQGSEA. There are 14 residues in the CDR3.

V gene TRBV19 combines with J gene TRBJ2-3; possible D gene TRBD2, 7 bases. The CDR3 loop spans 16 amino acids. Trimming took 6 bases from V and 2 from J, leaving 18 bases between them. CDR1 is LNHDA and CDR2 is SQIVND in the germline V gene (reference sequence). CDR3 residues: CASSLRGGGATDTQYF. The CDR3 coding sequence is TGTGCCAGTAGCCTCCGAGGGGGGGGAGCCACAGATACGCAGTATTTT.

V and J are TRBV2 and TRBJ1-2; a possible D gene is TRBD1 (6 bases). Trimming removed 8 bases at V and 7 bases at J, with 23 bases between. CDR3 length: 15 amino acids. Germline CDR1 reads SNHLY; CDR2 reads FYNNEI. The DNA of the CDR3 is TGTGCCAGCGAGGAAGGGACATCGTCCCAGATTGGCTACACCTTC. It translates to CASEEGTSSQIGYTF.

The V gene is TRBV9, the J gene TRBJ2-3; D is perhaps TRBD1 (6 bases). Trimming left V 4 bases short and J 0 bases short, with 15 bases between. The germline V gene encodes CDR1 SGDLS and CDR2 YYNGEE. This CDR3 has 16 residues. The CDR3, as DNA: TGTGCCAGCAGCCAAGAACCGGGACACAGCACAGATACGCAGTATTTT. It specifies CASSQEPGHSTDTQYF.

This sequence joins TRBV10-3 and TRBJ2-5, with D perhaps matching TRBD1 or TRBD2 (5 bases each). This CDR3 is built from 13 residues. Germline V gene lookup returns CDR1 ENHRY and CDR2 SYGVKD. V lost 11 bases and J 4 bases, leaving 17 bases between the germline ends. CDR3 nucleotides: TGTGCCCAACGAGCGGCCCAGGGAGAGACCCAGTACTTC. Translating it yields CAQRAAQGETQYF.

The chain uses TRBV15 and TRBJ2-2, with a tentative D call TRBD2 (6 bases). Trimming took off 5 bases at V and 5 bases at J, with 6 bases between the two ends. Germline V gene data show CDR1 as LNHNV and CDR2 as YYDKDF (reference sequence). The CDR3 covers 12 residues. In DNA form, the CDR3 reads TGTGCCACCAGCGGGGGGACCGGGGAGCTGTTTTTT. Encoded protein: CATSGGTGELFF.

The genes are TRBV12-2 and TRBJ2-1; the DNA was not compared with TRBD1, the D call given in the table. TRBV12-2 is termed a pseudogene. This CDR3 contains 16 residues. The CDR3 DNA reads TGTGCAAGTCGCTTAGGTGGGCTACCCGTCTACAATGAGCAGTTCTTC. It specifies CASRLGGLPVYNEQFF.

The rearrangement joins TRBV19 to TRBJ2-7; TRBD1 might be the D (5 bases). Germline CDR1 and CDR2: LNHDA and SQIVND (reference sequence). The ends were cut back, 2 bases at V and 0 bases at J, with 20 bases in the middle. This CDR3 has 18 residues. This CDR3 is CASSISPLMVGASYEQYF. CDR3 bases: TGTGCCAGTAGTATATCCCCGCTGATGGTAGGGGCCTCCTACGAGCAGTACTTC.

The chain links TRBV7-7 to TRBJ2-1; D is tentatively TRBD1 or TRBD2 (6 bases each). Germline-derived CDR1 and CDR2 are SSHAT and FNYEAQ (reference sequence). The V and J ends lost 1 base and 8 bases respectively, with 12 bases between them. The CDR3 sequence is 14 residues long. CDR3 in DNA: TGTGCCAGCAGCTTAGACTTAAGGGGGGATGAGCAGTTCTTC. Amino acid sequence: CASSLDLRGDEQFF.

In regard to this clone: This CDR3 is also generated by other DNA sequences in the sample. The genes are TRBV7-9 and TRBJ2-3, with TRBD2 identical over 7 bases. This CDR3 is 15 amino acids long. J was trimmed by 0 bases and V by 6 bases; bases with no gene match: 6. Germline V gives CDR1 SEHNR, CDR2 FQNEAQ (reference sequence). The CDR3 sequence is CASSPSGVSTDTQYF. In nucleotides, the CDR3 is TGTGCCAGCAGTCCGAGCGGGGTTAGCACAGATACGCAGTATTTT.

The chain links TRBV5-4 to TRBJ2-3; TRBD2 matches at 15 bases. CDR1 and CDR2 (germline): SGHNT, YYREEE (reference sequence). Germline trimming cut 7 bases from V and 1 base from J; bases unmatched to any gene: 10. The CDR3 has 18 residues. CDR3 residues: CASRSGLAGGQRTDTQYF. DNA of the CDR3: TGTGCCAGCCGCTCTGGACTAGCGGGAGGGCAGCGCACAGATACGCAGTATTTT.

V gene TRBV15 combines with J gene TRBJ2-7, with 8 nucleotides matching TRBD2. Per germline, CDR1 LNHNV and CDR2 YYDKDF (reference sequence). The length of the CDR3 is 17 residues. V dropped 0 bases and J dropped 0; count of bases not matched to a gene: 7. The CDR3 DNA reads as TGTGCCACCAGCAGAGATGGGCTAGCGGGCCCCTCCTACGAGCAGTACTTC. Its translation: CATSRDGLAGPSYEQYF.

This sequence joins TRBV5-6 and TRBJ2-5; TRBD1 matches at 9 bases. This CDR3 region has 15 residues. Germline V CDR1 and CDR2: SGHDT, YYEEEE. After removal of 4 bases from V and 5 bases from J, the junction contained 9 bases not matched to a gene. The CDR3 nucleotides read TGTGCCAGCAGCCCTGGGACAGGGATTAGGGAGACCCAGTACTTC. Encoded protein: CASSPGTGIRETQYF. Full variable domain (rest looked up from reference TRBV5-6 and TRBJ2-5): DAGVTQSPTHLIKTRGQQVTLRCSPKSGHDTVSWYQQALGQGPQFIFQYYEEEERQRGNFPDRFSGHQFPNYSSELNVNALLLGDSALYLCASSPGTGIRETQYFGPGTRLLVL.

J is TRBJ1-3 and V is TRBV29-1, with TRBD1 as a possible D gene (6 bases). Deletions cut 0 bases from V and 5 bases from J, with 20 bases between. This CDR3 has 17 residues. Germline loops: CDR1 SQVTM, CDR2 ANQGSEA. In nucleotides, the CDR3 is TGCAGCGTTGAAGATACCGACAGGTTAGATACTAGAAACACCATATATTTT. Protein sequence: CSVEDTDRLDTRNTIYF.

The CDR3: CASSQEKGEQYF. The CDR3 coding sequence is TGCGCCAGCAGCCAAGAGAAGGGCGAGCAGTACTTC. The chain combines TRBV4-1 with TRBJ2-7; D is unclear. CDR3 length: 12 amino acids. Germline V gives CDR1 MGHRA, CDR2 YSYEKL. Trimming took off 0 bases at V and 6 bases at J, with 6 bases between the two ends.

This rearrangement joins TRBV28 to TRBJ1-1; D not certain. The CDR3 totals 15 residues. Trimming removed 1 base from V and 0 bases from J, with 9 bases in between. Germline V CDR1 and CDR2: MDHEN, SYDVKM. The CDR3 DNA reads TGTGCCAGCAGTTTATACAGTATAATGAACACTGAAGCTTTCTTT. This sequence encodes CASSLYSIMNTEAFF.

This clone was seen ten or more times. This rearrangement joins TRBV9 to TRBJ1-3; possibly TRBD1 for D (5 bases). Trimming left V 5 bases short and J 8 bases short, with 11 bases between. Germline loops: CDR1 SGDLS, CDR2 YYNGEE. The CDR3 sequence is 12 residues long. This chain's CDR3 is CASSAREDTIYF. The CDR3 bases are TGTGCCAGCAGTGCCAGGGAAGACACCATATATTTT.

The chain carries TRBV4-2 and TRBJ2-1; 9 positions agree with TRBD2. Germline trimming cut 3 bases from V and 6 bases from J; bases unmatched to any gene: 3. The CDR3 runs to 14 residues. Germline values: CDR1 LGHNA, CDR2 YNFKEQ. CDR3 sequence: CASSQGLALNEQFF. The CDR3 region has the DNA TGTGCCAGCAGCCAGGGACTAGCCCTCAATGAGCAGTTCTTC.

CDR3 DNA sequence: TGTGCCAGCAGCTTCCTAGCGGGAGCCCCCTACGAGCAGTACTTC. It encodes CASSFLAGAPYEQYF. The rearrangement uses TRBV7-8 and TRBJ2-7; 10 bases map to TRBD2. V gave up 3 bases and J gave up 2 bases; unmatched junction bases: 4. CDR1 and CDR2 (germline): SGHVS, FQNEAQ. The CDR3 sequence is 15 residues long.

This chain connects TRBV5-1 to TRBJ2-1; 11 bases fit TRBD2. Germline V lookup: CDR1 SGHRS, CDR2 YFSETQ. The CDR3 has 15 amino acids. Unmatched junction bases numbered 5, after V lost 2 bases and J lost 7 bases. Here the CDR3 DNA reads TGCGCCAGCAGCTTCATAGCGGGAGGGCGAAATGAGCAGTTCTTC. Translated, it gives CASSFIAGGRNEQFF. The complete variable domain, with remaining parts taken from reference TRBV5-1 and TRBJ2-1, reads KAGVTQTPRYLIKTRGQQVTLSCSPISGHRSVSWYQQTPGQGLQFLFEYFSETQRNKGNFPGRFSGRQFSNSRSEMNVSTLELGDSALYLCASSFIAGGRNEQFFGPGTRLTVL.

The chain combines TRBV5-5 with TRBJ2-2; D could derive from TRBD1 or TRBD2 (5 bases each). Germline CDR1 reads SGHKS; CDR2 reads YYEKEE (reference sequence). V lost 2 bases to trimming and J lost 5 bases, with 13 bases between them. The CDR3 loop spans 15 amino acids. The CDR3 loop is CASSFGTRETGELFF. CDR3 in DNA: TGTGCCAGCAGCTTTGGGACCAGAGAAACCGGGGAGCTGTTTTTT.

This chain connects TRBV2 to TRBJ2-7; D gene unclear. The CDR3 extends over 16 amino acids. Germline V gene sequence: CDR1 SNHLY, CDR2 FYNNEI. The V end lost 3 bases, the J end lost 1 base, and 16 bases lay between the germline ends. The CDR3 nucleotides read TGTGCCAGCAGTGATGGGTCAGAGCATATATCCTACGAGCAGTACTTC. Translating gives CASSDGSEHISYEQYF. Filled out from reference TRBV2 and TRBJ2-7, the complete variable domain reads EPEVTQTPSHQVTQMGQEVILRCVPISNHLYFYWYRQILGQKVEFLVSFYNNEISEKSEIFDDQFSVERPDGSNFTLKIRSTKLEDSAMYFCASSDGSEHISYEQYFGPGTRLTVT.

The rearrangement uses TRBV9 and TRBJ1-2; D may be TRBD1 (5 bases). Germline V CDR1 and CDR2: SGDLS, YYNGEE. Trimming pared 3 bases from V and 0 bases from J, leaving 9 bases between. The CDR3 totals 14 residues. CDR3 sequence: CASSEGTANYGYTF. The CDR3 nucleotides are TGTGCCAGCAGCGAGGGGACGGCTAACTATGGCTACACCTTC.

CDR3 region: CASRNNIRADTQYF. The CDR3 DNA is TGTGCCAGCAGGAATAACATCAGAGCAGATACGCAGTATTTT. This chain connects TRBV11-2 to TRBJ2-3; D unresolved. Per the germline V gene, CDR1 is SGHAT and CDR2 is FQNNGV. This CDR3 has 14 residues. V lost 6 bases, J lost 4 bases, and 14 bases lay in between.

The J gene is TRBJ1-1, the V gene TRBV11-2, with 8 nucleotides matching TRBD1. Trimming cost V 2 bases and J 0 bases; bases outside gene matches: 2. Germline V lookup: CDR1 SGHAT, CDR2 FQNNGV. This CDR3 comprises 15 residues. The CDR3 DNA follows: TGTGCCAGCAGCTTATGGGACAGGCTGAACACTGAAGCTTTCTTT. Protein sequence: CASSLWDRLNTEAFF.

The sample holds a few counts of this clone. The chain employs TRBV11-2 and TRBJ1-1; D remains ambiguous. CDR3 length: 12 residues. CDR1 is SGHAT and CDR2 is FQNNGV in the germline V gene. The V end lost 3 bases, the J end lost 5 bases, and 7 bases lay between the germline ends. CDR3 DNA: TGTGCCAGCAGCTTGAGGGTAACTGAAGCTTTCTTT. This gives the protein CASSLRVTEAFF.

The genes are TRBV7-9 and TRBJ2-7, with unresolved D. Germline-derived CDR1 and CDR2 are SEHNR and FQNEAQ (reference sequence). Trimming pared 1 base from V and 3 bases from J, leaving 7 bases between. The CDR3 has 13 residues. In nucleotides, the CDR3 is TGTGCCAGCAGCTTAGGGCTAAACTACGAGCAGTACTTC. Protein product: CASSLGLNYEQYF.